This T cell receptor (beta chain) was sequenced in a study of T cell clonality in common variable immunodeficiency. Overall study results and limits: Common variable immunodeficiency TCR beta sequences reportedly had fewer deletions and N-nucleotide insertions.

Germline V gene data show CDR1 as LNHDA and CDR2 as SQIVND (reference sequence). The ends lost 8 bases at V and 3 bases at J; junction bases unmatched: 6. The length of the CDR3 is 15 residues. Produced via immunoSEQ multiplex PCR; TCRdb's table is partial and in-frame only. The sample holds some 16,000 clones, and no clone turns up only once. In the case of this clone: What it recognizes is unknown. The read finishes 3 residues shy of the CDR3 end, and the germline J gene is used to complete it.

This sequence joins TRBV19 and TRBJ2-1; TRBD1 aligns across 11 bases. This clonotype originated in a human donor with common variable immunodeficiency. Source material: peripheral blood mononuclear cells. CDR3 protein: CASAGTGGFYNEQFF. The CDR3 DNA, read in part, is TGTGCCAGTGCCGGGACAGGGGGTTTCTACAATGAG.